This TCR beta chain was sequenced in a study of T cell changes during pregnancy in multiple sclerosis (dated by TCRdb to between 2019 and 2020). For the study in its entirety: The study examined how the T cell repertoire changed over the course of pregnancy in women with multiple sclerosis.

Libraries came from the immunoSEQ multiplex PCR assay. The table was pulled from immuneACCESS by TCRdb, which kept in-frame rearrangements only. Such tables lose some clones; where checked, under half of the loss comes from unresolved V genes, and the rest has no known cause. The sample table lists around 74,000 clones, about nine tenths of them with a count of one. 3% to 4% of the sample is taken by the ten largest. The germline V and J ends show losses of 4 bases and 4 bases respectively, and no gene match explains 11 bases of the junction. The CDR3, cysteine through phenylalanine, is 16 amino acids long. Solely the CDR3 DNA is kept, with 48 bases framed from the first base. CDR1 and CDR2 are drawn from the germline V gene: KGHSH, LQKENI. As concerns this clone: Which antigen it targets is not known. No base qualities exist here, and no much larger clone lies one base off it.

The receptor was derived from a female donor with multiple sclerosis, enrolled in a pregnancy study. The sequencing used peripheral blood, collected before pregnancy. The V gene is TRBV18 and the J gene is TRBJ1-1, with TRBD1 identical over 8 junction bases. At the DNA level, the sequence is TGTGCCAGCTCACGAAATTCTCCCACAGGGGGCACTGAAGCTTTCTTT. It codes for CASSRNSPTGGTEAFF. With the portions outside the CDR3 filled from the reference TRBV18 and TRBJ1-1 genes, the complete variable region becomes NAGVMQNPRHLVRRRGQEARLRCSPMKGHSHVYWYRQLPEEGLKFMVYLQKENIIDESGMPKERFSAEFPKEGPSILRIQQVVRGDSAAYFCASSRNSPTGGTEAFFGQGTRLTVV.